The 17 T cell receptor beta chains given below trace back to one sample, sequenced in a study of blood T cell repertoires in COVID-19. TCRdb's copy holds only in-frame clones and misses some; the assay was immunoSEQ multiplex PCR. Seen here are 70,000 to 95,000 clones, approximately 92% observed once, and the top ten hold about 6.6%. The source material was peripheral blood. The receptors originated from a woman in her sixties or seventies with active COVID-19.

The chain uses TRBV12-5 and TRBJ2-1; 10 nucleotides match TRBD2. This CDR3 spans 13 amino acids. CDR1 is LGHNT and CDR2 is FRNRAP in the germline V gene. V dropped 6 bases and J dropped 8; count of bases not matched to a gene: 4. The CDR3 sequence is CASGLAGADEQFF. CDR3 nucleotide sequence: TGTGCTAGTGGCCTAGCGGGAGCGGATGAGCAGTTCTTC.

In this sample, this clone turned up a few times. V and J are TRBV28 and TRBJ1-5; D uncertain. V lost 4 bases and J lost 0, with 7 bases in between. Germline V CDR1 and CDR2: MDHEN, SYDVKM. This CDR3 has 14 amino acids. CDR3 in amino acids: CASSSRSSNQPQHF. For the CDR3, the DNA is TGTGCCAGCAGTTCGAGAAGTAGCAATCAGCCCCAGCATTTT. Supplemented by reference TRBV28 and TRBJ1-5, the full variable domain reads DVKVTQSSRYLVKRTGEKVFLECVQDMDHENMFWYRQDPGLGLRLIYFSYDVKMKEKGDIPEGYSVSREKKERFSLILESASTNQTSMYLCASSSRSSNQPQHFGDGTRLSIL.

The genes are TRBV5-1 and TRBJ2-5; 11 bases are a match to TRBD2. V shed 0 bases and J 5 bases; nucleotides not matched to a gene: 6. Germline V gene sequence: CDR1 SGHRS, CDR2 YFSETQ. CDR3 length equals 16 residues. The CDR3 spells CASSLVSGGVMETQYF. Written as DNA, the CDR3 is TGCGCCAGCAGCTTGGTTAGCGGGGGGGTTATGGAGACCCAGTACTTC. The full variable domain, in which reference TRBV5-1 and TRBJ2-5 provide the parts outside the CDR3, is KAGVTQTPRYLIKTRGQQVTLSCSPISGHRSVSWYQQTPGQGLQFLFEYFSETQRNKGNFPGRFSGRQFSNSRSEMNVSTLELGDSALYLCASSLVSGGVMETQYFGPGTRLLVL.

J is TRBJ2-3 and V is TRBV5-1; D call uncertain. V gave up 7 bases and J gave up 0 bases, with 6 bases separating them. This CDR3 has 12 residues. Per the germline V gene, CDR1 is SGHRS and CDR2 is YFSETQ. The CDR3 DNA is TGCGCCAGCCGAGATAGCACAGATACGCAGTATTTT. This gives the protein CASRDSTDTQYF.

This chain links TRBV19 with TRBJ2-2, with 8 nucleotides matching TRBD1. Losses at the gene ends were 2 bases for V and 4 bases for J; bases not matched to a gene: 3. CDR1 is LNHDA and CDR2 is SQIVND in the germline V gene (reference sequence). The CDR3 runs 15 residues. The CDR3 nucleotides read TGTGCCAGTAGTATAATCCAGGGGGCCACCGGGGAGCTGTTTTTT. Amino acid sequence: CASSIIQGATGELFF.

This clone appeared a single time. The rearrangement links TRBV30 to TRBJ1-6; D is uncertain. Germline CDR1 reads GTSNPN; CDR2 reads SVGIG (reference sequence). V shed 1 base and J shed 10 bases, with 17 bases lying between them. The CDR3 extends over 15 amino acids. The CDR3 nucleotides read TGTGCCTGGAGTGAAGGCCAGACCTCGGGATCACCCCTCCACTTT. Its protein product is CAWSEGQTSGSPLHF.

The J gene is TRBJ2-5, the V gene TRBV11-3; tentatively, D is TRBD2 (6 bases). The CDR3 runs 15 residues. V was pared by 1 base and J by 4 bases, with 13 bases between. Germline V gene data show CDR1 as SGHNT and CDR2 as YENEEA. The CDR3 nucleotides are TGTGCCAGCAGCTTAGGAGCGGGTAAACGAGAGACCCAGTACTTC. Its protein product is CASSLGAGKRETQYF.

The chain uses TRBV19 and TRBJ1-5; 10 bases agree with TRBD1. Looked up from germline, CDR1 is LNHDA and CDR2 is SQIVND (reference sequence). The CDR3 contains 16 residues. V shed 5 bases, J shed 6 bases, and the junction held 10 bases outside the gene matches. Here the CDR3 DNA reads TGTGCCAGTAGTGCTAGGGGACAGGGGCTAAGTCAGCCCCAGCATTTT. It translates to CASSARGQGLSQPQHF.

The CDR3 DNA reads as TGTGCCAGCAGCTTTGGGTATCTGGGCGGGGGGGCCGCAGATACGCAGTATTTT. Its protein product is CASSFGYLGGGAADTQYF. The chain employs TRBV7-2 and TRBJ2-3; 9 bases align to TRBD2. The V gene end was trimmed by 3 bases and the J gene end by 4 bases; junction bases not matched to a gene: 14. The CDR3 contains 18 residues. From germline, CDR1 is SGHTA and CDR2 FQGNSA.

CDR3 nucleotide sequence: TGTGCCAGCAGTTACGCAGGATCCCCCTACGAGCAGTACTTC. Residues: CASSYAGSPYEQYF. This chain connects TRBV6-5 to TRBJ2-7; D ambiguous. V was shortened by 2 bases and J by 2 bases, with 10 bases between the two germline ends. The germline gives CDR1 MNHEY, CDR2 SVGAGI. The CDR3 loop spans 14 amino acids.

DNA for the CDR3: TGTGCCAGCAGCCAAGACTCTAGTGGCAATGAGCAGTTCTTC. Translating gives CASSQDSSGNEQFF. This sequence joins TRBV3-1 (or the pseudogene TRBV3-2) and TRBJ2-1; D not resolved. CDR1 and CDR2 from the germline V gene are LGHDT and YNNKEL (reference sequence). The CDR3 has 14 amino acids. V gave up 0 bases and J gave up 6 bases, with 9 bases separating them.

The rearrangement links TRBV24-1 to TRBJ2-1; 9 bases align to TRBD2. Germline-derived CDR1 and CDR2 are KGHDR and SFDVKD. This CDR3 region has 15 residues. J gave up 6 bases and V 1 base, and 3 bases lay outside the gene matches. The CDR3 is CATSDFGGRANEQFF. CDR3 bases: TGTGCCACCAGTGATTTTGGCGGGAGGGCCAATGAGCAGTTCTTC.

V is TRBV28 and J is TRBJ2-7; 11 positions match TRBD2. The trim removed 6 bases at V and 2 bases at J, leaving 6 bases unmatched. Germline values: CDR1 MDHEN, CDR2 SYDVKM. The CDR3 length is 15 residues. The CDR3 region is CASSPGLAGTYEQYF. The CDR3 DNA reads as TGTGCCAGCAGCCCCGGACTAGCGGGCACCTACGAGCAGTACTTC.

CDR3 residues: CAPRDHSGNTIYF. The CDR3 DNA reads as TGTGCCCCTCGGGATCACTCTGGAAACACCATATATTTT. This sequence joins TRBV2 and TRBJ1-3; D unresolved. The CDR3 loop spans 13 amino acids. Germline loops: CDR1 SNHLY, CDR2 FYNNEI. V gave up 11 bases and J gave up 0 bases, with 11 bases separating them.

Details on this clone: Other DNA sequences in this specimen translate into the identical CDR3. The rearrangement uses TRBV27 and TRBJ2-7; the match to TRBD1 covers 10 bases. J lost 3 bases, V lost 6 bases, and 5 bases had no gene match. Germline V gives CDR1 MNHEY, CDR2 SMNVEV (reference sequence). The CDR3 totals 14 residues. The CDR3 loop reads CASSRDRGYYEQYF. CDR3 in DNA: TGTGCCAGCAGCCGGGACAGGGGATACTACGAGCAGTACTTC.

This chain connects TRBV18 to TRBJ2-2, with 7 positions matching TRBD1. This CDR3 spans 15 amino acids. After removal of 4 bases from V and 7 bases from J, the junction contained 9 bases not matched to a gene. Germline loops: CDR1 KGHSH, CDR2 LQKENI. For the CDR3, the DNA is TGTGCCAGCTCACAGGGGGACAGAGCCGGCGGGGAGCTGTTTTTT. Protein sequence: CASSQGDRAGGELFF.

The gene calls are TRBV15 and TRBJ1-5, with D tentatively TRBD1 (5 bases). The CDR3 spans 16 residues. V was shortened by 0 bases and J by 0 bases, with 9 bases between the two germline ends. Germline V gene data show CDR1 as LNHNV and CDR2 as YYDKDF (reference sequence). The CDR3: CATSRDRAYSNQPQHF. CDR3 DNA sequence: TGTGCCACCAGCAGAGACAGGGCCTATAGCAATCAGCCCCAGCATTTT.